Following are 18 T cell receptor beta chains from one sample sequenced in a study of blood T cell repertoires in COVID-19 (dated by TCRdb to between 2020 and 2021). Receptor libraries were prepared by the immunoSEQ multiplex PCR assay. Here the immuneACCESS table is served through TCRdb, limited to in-frame sequences with V and J called. Missing clones are a known gap in these copies; in checked studies unresolved V genes cover under half, and the rest lacks a known reason. The sample table records approximately 490,000 clones; approximately 90% of these occur just once. 0.7% of the sample is taken by the ten largest. Source material: PBMCs or T cells enriched from blood (not recorded which). These receptors were collected from a woman aged 18-30 years who had recovered from COVID-19.

This clone was detected only once. This rearrangement joins TRBV9 to TRBJ1-3; no reliable D call. V dropped 0 bases and J dropped 0 bases, with 10 bases sitting between them. The CDR3 consists of 16 residues. Germline loops: CDR1 SGDLS, CDR2 YYNGEE. CDR3 in amino acids: CASSVGELHSGNTIYF. CDR3 sequence (DNA): TGTGCCAGCAGCGTAGGTGAGCTCCACTCTGGAAACACCATATATTTT.

This clone was found a few times. The chain couples TRBV19 to TRBJ1-4, with a tentative D call TRBD1 (6 bases). V was cut by 6 bases and J by 8 bases, with 16 bases left in between. This CDR3 is built from 14 residues. Germline V CDR1 and CDR2: LNHDA, SQIVND (reference sequence). The CDR3 DNA reads TGTGCCAGTAGAACGGCAGGGGCAGGGGAAAAACTGTTTTTT. This translates into CASRTAGAGEKLFF.

This chain connects TRBV5-4 to TRBJ1-1; 12 bases map to TRBD1. With 4 bases clipped from V and 5 bases from J, the junction kept 12 bases outside the gene matches. This CDR3 is built from 17 residues. Germline V gives CDR1 SGHNT, CDR2 YYREEE (reference sequence). The CDR3 sequence: CASSTARDRGLGTEAFF. CDR3 sequence (DNA): TGTGCCAGCAGCACAGCACGGGACAGGGGGCTGGGAACTGAAGCTTTCTTT. Full variable domain (outside the CDR3, taken from reference TRBV5-4 and TRBJ1-1): ETGVTQSPTHLIKTRGQQVTLRCSSQSGHNTVSWYQQALGQGPQFIFQYYREEENGRGNFPPRFSGLQFPNYSSELNVNALELDDSALYLCASSTARDRGLGTEAFFGQGTRLTVV.

The J gene is TRBJ2-7, the V gene TRBV4-1; TRBD1 aligns across 8 bases. Germline CDR1 reads MGHRA; CDR2 reads YSYEKL. This CDR3 region has 15 residues. After removal of 3 bases from V and 3 bases from J, the junction contained 7 bases not matched to a gene. The CDR3 DNA reads TGCGCCAGCAGCCATGTCCTGGACAGGGACTACGAGCAGTACTTC. This sequence encodes CASSHVLDRDYEQYF.

This clone has a single count. The rearrangement joins TRBV2 to TRBJ1-6, with no clear D. Trimming took off 0 bases at V and 8 bases at J, with 14 bases between the two ends. The CDR3 is 16 amino acids. Germline CDR1 SNHLY, CDR2 FYNNEI. The CDR3 is CASSEASAGPHSPLHF. CDR3 DNA: TGTGCCAGCAGTGAAGCGTCGGCTGGGCCCCATTCACCCCTCCACTTT.

The rearrangement uses TRBV10-3 and TRBJ2-2; maybe TRBD2 (6 bases). Germline V gene data show CDR1 as ENHRY and CDR2 as SYGVKD. V was cut by 7 bases and J by 2 bases, with 11 bases left in between. The CDR3 spans 14 residues. CDR3 sequence reads: CAIMGGANTGELFF. CDR3 in DNA: TGTGCCATCATGGGCGGGGCCAACACCGGGGAGCTGTTTTTT.

The genes are TRBV7-2 and TRBJ2-1, with D unresolved. The V end was cut by 6 bases, the J end by 8 bases, with 17 bases between. This CDR3 is built from 14 residues. Germline CDR1 reads SGHTA; CDR2 reads FQGNSA. The CDR3 nucleotides read TGTGCCAGCAGAAGAGACCGACTTTCCCATGAGCAGTTCTTC. It translates to CASRRDRLSHEQFF.

The chain carries TRBV5-5 and TRBJ1-5; D may be TRBD1 (6 bases). Trimming cost V 4 bases and J 1 base, with 12 bases left between them. The CDR3 loop spans 15 amino acids. Per germline, CDR1 SGHKS and CDR2 YYEKEE (reference sequence). The CDR3: CASSQTGPSNQPQHF. In nucleotides, the CDR3 is TGTGCCAGCAGCCAAACAGGGCCGAGCAATCAGCCCCAGCATTTT.

The chain recombines TRBV7-2 with TRBJ2-1; 7 bases agree with TRBD2. The CDR3 contains 15 residues. The germline CDR1 and CDR2 sequences are SGHTA and FQGNSA. V was pared by 5 bases and J by 0 bases, with 4 bases of the junction left unmatched. The CDR3 bases are TGTGCCAGCAGCAGGTCTAGCGGCTCCTACAATGAGCAGTTCTTC. Protein sequence: CASSRSSGSYNEQFF. Complete variable domain (other parts from reference TRBV7-2 and TRBJ2-1): GAGVSQSPSNKVTEKGKDVELRCDPISGHTALYWYRQSLGQGLEFLIYFQGNSAPDKSGLPSDRFSAERTGGSVSTLTIQRTQQEDSAVYLCASSRSSGSYNEQFFGPGTRLTVL.

V gene TRBV5-1 combines with J gene TRBJ2-1, with 15 bases aligning to TRBD2. CDR1 and CDR2 from the germline V gene are SGHRS and YFSETQ. The trim removed 3 bases at V and 6 bases at J, leaving 4 bases unmatched. The CDR3 is 16 residues long. The CDR3 reads CASSWGLAGGFNEQFF. The CDR3 nucleotides are TGCGCCAGCAGCTGGGGACTAGCGGGGGGTTTCAATGAGCAGTTCTTC.

V usage is TRBV16 and J usage is TRBJ1-3, with D hard to call. The CDR3 runs to 14 residues. CDR1 and CDR2 from the germline V gene are KGHSY and FQNENV. V was clipped by 0 bases and J by 4 bases, with 7 bases between them. In DNA form, the CDR3 reads TGTGCCAGCAGCCAATCGAGGTCCGGAAACACCATATATTTT. Amino acid sequence: CASSQSRSGNTIYF.

This clone has just one count. The chain joins TRBV28 to TRBJ2-7; no definite D call. The CDR3 is 13 amino acids. Germline V gene data show CDR1 as MDHEN and CDR2 as SYDVKM. Trimming cost V 6 bases and J 3 bases, with 12 bases left between them. Written as DNA, the CDR3 is TGTGCCAGCAGGACTGGTGCGGACTACGAGCAGTACTTC. It codes for CASRTGADYEQYF.

The rearrangement links TRBV4-1 to TRBJ1-3; unclear D gene. The V end was cut by 3 bases, the J end by 0 bases, with 9 bases between. The germline V gene has CDR1 MGHRA and CDR2 YSYEKL. The CDR3 has 15 amino acids. In DNA form, the CDR3 reads TGCGCCAGCAGCCACCTAGCCCTCTCTGGAAACACCATATATTTT. Translation gives CASSHLALSGNTIYF.

The chain couples TRBV18 to TRBJ1-4; 7 bases are a match to TRBD1. The germline gives CDR1 KGHSH, CDR2 LQKENI. The length of the CDR3 is 14 residues. The J segment lost 7 bases and the V segment lost 4 bases, leaving 6 bases of the junction unmatched. The CDR3 loop reads CASSLEGGGEKLFF. For the CDR3, the DNA is TGTGCCAGCTCACTGGAAGGGGGCGGTGAAAAACTGTTTTTT. Full variable domain (missing parts from reference TRBV18 and TRBJ1-4): NAGVMQNPRHLVRRRGQEARLRCSPMKGHSHVYWYRQLPEEGLKFMVYLQKENIIDESGMPKERFSAEFPKEGPSILRIQQVVRGDSAAYFCASSLEGGGEKLFFGSGTQLSVL.

The chain employs TRBV3-1 (or the pseudogene TRBV3-2) and TRBJ1-1; D not certain. Germline V gene data show CDR1 as LGHDT and CDR2 as YNNKEL (reference sequence). V was clipped by 0 bases and J by 10 bases, with 6 bases between them. This CDR3 has 11 residues. The CDR3 DNA reads as TGTGCCAGCAGCCAAGATACTAGAGCTTTCTTT. Translating gives CASSQDTRAFF.

The chain uses TRBV11-2 and TRBJ1-2; D not resolved. This CDR3 has 14 residues. V was cut by 2 bases and J by 1 base, with 8 bases left in between. Germline CDR1 and CDR2: SGHAT and FQNNGV. This CDR3 reads CASSLNILNYGYTF. The CDR3 DNA follows: TGTGCCAGCAGCTTAAACATCCTTAACTATGGCTACACCTTC.

The chain recombines TRBV7-2 with TRBJ2-2, with 9 bases that match TRBD2. With 3 bases clipped from V and 6 bases from J, the junction kept 8 bases outside the gene matches. The CDR3 is 16 amino acids. Germline V lookup: CDR1 SGHTA, CDR2 FQGNSA. CDR3 protein: CASSFSAGGRSGELFF. As DNA, the CDR3 is TGTGCCAGCAGCTTCTCAGCGGGGGGCCGGTCCGGGGAGCTGTTTTTT.

This sequence joins TRBV6-5 and TRBJ1-5; a possible D gene is TRBD1 (5 bases). This CDR3 is 11 amino acids long. CDR1 and CDR2 from the germline V gene are MNHEY and SVGAGI. V was shortened by 8 bases and J by 4 bases, with 6 bases between the two germline ends. The CDR3 reads CASRGNQPQHF. In DNA, the CDR3 is TGTGCCAGCCGGGGGAATCAGCCCCAGCATTTT.